This TCR beta chain was captured in a study of cytomegalovirus exposure and HLA in healthy donors. This clone was seen a few times. Antigen: not known. Assay: immunoSEQ multiplex PCR; the TCRdb copy retains only in-frame clones and omits some. This table holds approximately 110,000 clones, around 87% found once. The CDR3 spans 14 residues. Germline lookup yields CDR1 LNHDA and CDR2 SQIVND (reference sequence). Trimming took 4 bases from V and 8 from J, leaving 14 bases between them. Donors were drawn from the approximately 130-subject validation cohort, separate from the roughly 700-subject first cohort. Study findings and constraints: Cytomegalovirus status was reportedly diagnosed by the classifier with high specificity and sensitivity. The dataset shows that most TCR sequences were rare, while some public TCRs occurred in many donors.

Sequenced: PBMCs. The rearrangement joins TRBV19 to TRBJ1-4; TRBD1 might be the D (5 bases). This sequence was found in a woman aged 18-30 years in good health and CMV-seropositive. CDR3 bases: TGTGCCAGTAGTAATCGTGACAGTACAGAAAAACTGTTTTTT. Protein sequence: CASSNRDSTEKLFF.